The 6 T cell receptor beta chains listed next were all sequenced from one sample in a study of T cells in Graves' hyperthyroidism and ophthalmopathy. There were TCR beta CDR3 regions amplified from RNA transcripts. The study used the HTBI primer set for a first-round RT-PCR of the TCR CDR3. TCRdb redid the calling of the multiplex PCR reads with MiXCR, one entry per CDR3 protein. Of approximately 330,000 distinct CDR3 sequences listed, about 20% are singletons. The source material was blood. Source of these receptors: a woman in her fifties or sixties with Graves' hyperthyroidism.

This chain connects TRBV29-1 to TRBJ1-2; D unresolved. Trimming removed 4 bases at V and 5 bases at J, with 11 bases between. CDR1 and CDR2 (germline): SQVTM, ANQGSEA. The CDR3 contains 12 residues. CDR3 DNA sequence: TGCAGCGTTGCCGTTGGGGATTATGGCTACACCTTC. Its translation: CSVAVGDYGYTF.

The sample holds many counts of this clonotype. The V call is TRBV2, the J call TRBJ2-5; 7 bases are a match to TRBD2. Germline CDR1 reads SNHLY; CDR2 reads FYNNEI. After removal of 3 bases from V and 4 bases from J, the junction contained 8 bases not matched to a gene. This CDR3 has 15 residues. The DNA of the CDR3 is TGTGCCAGCAGTGAGCCGGGAGGTGTGCGAGAGACCCAGTACTTC. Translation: CASSEPGGVRETQYF.

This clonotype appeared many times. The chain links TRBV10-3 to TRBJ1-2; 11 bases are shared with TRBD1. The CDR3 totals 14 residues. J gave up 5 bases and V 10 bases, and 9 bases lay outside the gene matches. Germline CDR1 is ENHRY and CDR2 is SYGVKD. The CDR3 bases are TGTGCCACAGCGGACAGGGGGCCTCAGTATGGCTACACCTTC. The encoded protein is CATADRGPQYGYTF.

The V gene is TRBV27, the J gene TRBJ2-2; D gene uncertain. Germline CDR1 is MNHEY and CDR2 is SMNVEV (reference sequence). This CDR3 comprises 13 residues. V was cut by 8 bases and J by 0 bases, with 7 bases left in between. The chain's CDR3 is CASGPSNTGELFF. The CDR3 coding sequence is TGTGCCAGCGGACCCTCGAACACCGGGGAGCTGTTTTTT.

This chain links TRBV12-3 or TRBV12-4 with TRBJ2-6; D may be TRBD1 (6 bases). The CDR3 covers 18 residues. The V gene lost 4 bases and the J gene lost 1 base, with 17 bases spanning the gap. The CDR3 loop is CASSWRRGTLSGANVLTF. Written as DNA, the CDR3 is TGTGCCAGCAGTTGGCGCAGGGGTACACTATCTGGGGCCAACGTCCTGACTTTC.

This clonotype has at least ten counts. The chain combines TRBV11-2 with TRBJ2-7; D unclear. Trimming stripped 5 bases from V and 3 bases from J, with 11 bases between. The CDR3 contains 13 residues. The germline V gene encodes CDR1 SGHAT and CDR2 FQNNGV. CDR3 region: CASSAVRDYEQYV. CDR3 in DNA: TGTGCCAGCAGCGCTGTTAGGGACTACGAGCAGTACGTC.